A single sample is the source of the 21 T cell receptor beta chains below, sequenced in a study of regulatory and conventional T cells in RAG deficiency. Regulatory T cells were sorted from blood as CD4+ CD25-high CD127-low cells. TCRdb's copy holds only in-frame clones and misses some; the assay was immunoSEQ multiplex PCR. Of 400 to 450 clones in the sample, roughly 50% were seen once. What was sequenced was CD4+ Tregs sorted from blood. These receptors originate from a human donor with RAG deficiency presenting as severe combined immunodeficiency.

Judged by abundance, this clone is large. The chain links TRBV7-9 to TRBJ1-2; the match to TRBD1 covers 8 bases. The CDR3 spans 13 residues. The J segment lost 4 bases and the V segment lost 2 bases, leaving 0 bases of the junction unmatched. Germline V gene data show CDR1 as SEHNR and CDR2 as FQNEAQ (reference sequence). The CDR3: CASSLQGAYGYTF. For the CDR3, the DNA is TGTGCCAGCAGCTTACAGGGGGCCTATGGCTACACCTTC. The full variable domain, its missing parts supplied by reference TRBV7-9 and TRBJ1-2, is DTGVSQNPRHKITKRGQNVTFRCDPISEHNRLYWYRQTLGQGPEFLTYFQNEAQLEKSRLLSDRFSAERPKGSFSTLEIQRTEQGDSAMYLCASSLQGAYGYTFGSGTRLTVV.

The chain couples TRBV5-1 to TRBJ1-2; tentatively, D is TRBD1 (5 bases). V was pared by 0 bases and J by 2 bases, with 5 bases between. The germline gives CDR1 SGHRS, CDR2 YFSETQ. This CDR3 contains 13 residues. The CDR3 DNA follows: TGCGCCAGCAGCTTGGAGGGGAACTATGGCTACACCTTC. This encodes CASSLEGNYGYTF.

In regard to this clone: Germline and junction disagree at one end, which may indicate a read error. The chain links TRBV7-7 to TRBJ1-1, with D possibly matching TRBD1 (5 bases). Germline values: CDR1 SSHAT, CDR2 FNYEAQ (reference sequence). The CDR3 runs 13 residues. The CDR3 loop reads CASSLGQNTEAFF. CDR3 coding DNA: TGTGCTAGCAGCTTAGGACAGAACACTGAAGCTTTCTTT. The whole variable domain, remainder taken from reference TRBV7-7 and TRBJ1-1, is GAGVSQSPRYKVTKRGQDVTLRCDPISSHATLYWYQQALGQGPEFLTYFNYEAQPDKSGLPSDRFSAERPEGSISTLTIQRTEQRDSAMYRCASSLGQNTEAFFGQGTRLTVV.

This clone was counted a few times. The V and J genes are TRBV5-1 and TRBJ1-2; D not resolved. Germline CDR1 and CDR2: SGHRS and YFSETQ. The length of the CDR3 is 14 residues. V was shortened by 0 bases and J by 5 bases, with 11 bases between the two germline ends. The CDR3 DNA follows: TGCGCCAGCAGCTTGGGCGTACAGACATATGGCTACACCTTC. It specifies CASSLGVQTYGYTF.

The genes are TRBV7-4 and TRBJ2-2, with a tentative D call TRBD1 (5 bases). This CDR3 contains 15 residues. Germline CDR1 reads SGHVT; CDR2 reads SQSDAQ. V shed 1 base and J shed 5 bases, with 11 bases lying between them. CDR3 sequence reads: CASSLDSPGTGELFF. DNA of the CDR3: TGTGCCAGCAGCTTAGATAGCCCAGGGACCGGGGAGCTGTTTTTT.

In its sample, this clone was seen a few times. V is TRBV15 and J is TRBJ1-5, with 8 positions matching TRBD1. The trim removed 1 base at V and 5 bases at J, leaving 4 bases unmatched. The CDR3 runs to 15 residues. The germline CDR1 and CDR2 sequences are LNHNV and YYDKDF (reference sequence). CDR3: CATSRGGQAYQPQHF. In nucleotides, the CDR3 is TGTGCCACCAGCAGAGGGGGACAGGCATATCAGCCCCAGCATTTT.

This chain links TRBV6-5 with TRBJ1-5, with a possible D match to TRBD1 (5 bases). Per the germline V gene, CDR1 is MNHEY and CDR2 is SVGAGI. Trimming left V 7 bases short and J 4 bases short, with 17 bases between. The CDR3 sequence is 15 residues long. CDR3 bases: TGTGCCAGCATCCCCTCGGCAGGGCGAAATCAGCCCCAGCATTTT. Translation gives CASIPSAGRNQPQHF.

This clone counts as large. The chain links TRBV5-1 to TRBJ1-4; D gene ambiguous. There are 14 residues in the CDR3. The V end lost 1 base, the J end lost 0 bases, and 4 bases lay between the germline ends. The V gene's germline CDR1 is SGHRS and CDR2 YFSETQ. As DNA, the CDR3 is TGCGCCAGCAGCTTGACAGCAACTAATGAAAAACTGTTTTTT. This encodes CASSLTATNEKLFF.

The chain combines TRBV5-1 with TRBJ1-1, with D maybe TRBD1 (6 bases). The V and J ends lost 3 bases and 1 base respectively, with 7 bases between them. The V gene's germline CDR1 is SGHRS and CDR2 YFSETQ. This CDR3 region has 13 residues. The CDR3 DNA sequence: TGCGCCAGCAGCTGGGGGCAGAACACTGAAGCTTTCTTT. This codes for CASSWGQNTEAFF. Full variable domain (remainder filled in from reference TRBV5-1 and TRBJ1-1): KAGVTQTPRYLIKTRGQQVTLSCSPISGHRSVSWYQQTPGQGLQFLFEYFSETQRNKGNFPGRFSGRQFSNSRSEMNVSTLELGDSALYLCASSWGQNTEAFFGQGTRLTVV.

The chain employs TRBV6-9 and TRBJ1-1; 8 bases align to TRBD1. Germline V gives CDR1 MNHGY, CDR2 SVAAGI. This CDR3 comprises 15 residues. Trimming cost V 8 bases and J 3 bases; bases outside gene matches: 11. The CDR3 coding sequence is TGTGCCAGCTCCGCGACAGGGGTTTGGGACACTGAAGCTTTCTTT. Protein: CASSATGVWDTEAFF.

A few counts support this clone. The V and J genes are TRBV10-2 and TRBJ1-2; TRBD1 matches at 9 bases. V lost 4 bases, J lost 8 bases, and 5 bases stayed unmatched. Germline CDR1 and CDR2: WSHSY and SAAADI. CDR3 length: 13 residues. The CDR3 DNA sequence: TGCGCCAGCAGTGGCTACAGGGGGCAAGGCTACACCTTC. It is translated as CASSGYRGQGYTF.

This chain uses TRBV10-3 with TRBJ1-4, with TRBD1 identical over 8 bases. The germline CDR1 and CDR2 sequences are ENHRY and SYGVKD. V lost 5 bases to trimming and J lost 7 bases; unmatched junction nucleotides: 6. This CDR3 has 14 residues. CDR3 amino acids: CAISRQGPGEKLFF. CDR3 bases: TGTGCCATCAGTAGACAGGGGCCGGGTGAAAAACTGTTTTTT.

The chain joins TRBV6-1 to TRBJ1-2; D gene uncertain. The germline V gene has CDR1 MNHNS and CDR2 SASEGT. V was shortened by 6 bases and J by 7 bases, with 12 bases between the two germline ends. CDR3 length: 12 amino acids. The CDR3 DNA reads as TGTGCCAGCAGAAAAGGGAGAGGTGGCTACACCTTC. It yields the protein CASRKGRGGYTF.

The V and J genes are TRBV11-3 and TRBJ2-2; D is possibly TRBD2 (5 bases). V dropped 1 base and J dropped 8 bases, with 23 bases sitting between them. Per germline, CDR1 SGHNT and CDR2 YENEEA. The CDR3 totals 18 residues. DNA for the CDR3: TGTGCCAGCAGCTTAGGTCGTCTCTGGGGAGCTTCTGGAGGGGAGCTGTTTTTT. Protein: CASSLGRLWGASGGELFF.

The chain uses TRBV7-8 and TRBJ1-1, with 9 bases fitting TRBD1. Trimming cost V 2 bases and J 11 bases; bases outside gene matches: 6. Germline V gene data show CDR1 as SGHVS and CDR2 as FQNEAQ. The CDR3 spans 13 residues. The CDR3 is CASSLIQGAWAFF. The CDR3 DNA reads as TGTGCCAGCAGCTTAATACAGGGGGCCTGGGCTTTCTTT.

This clone was seen once. The CDR3 protein is CASSRQGNQPQHF. The CDR3 DNA reads TGCGCCAGCAGCCGACAGGGCAATCAGCCCCAGCATTTT. The chain links TRBV5-1 to TRBJ1-5; D is perhaps TRBD1 (6 bases). The CDR3 covers 13 residues. With 4 bases removed from V and 2 bases from J, the gap between germline ends came to 7 bases. Germline CDR1 SGHRS, CDR2 YFSETQ.

This clone was observed a handful of times. The CDR3 sequence: CASSLKETQYF. CDR3 nucleotides: TGTGCCAGCAGCTTAAAAGAGACCCAGTACTTC. The V call is TRBV7-1, the J call TRBJ2-5; no firm D call. TRBV7-1 is marked as an open reading frame, function uncertain. Trimming pared 4 bases from V and 3 bases from J, leaving 3 bases between. The CDR3 totals 11 residues.

This chain uses TRBV6-4 with TRBJ2-7; 8 bases line up with TRBD1. Unmatched junction bases numbered 3, after V lost 4 bases and J lost 4 bases. The germline gives CDR1 MRHNA, CDR2 SNTAGT. The CDR3 is made up of 13 amino acids. The CDR3 nucleotides are TGTGCCAGCAGTGTGGACAGGGCATACGAGCAGTACTTC. Protein: CASSVDRAYEQYF.

This clone was detected only a few times. This chain connects TRBV7-6 to TRBJ2-5, with D hard to call. CDR3 length: 13 amino acids. The V end was cut by 1 base, the J end by 0 bases, with 3 bases between. Per the germline V gene, CDR1 is SGHVS and CDR2 is FNYEAQ. DNA of the CDR3: TGTGCCAGCAGCTTAGAGTACCAAGAGACCCAGTACTTC. It specifies CASSLEYQETQYF.

The chain has TRBV7-4 and TRBJ1-2, with 8 bases lining up with TRBD1. This CDR3 spans 13 amino acids. The germline gives CDR1 SGHVT, CDR2 SQSDAQ. V trimming: 2 bases; J trimming: 4 bases; junction bases outside the gene matches: 0. CDR3 sequence reads: CASSLQGAYGYTF. DNA for the CDR3: TGTGCCAGCAGCTTACAGGGGGCCTATGGCTACACCTTC. Variable domain in full (rest from reference TRBV7-4 and TRBJ1-2): GAGVSQSPRYKVAKRGRDVALRCDSISGHVTLYWYRQTLGQGSEVLTYSQSDAQRDKSGRPSGRFSAERPERSVSTLKIQRTEQGDSAVYLCASSLQGAYGYTFGSGTRLTVV.

This clone came up a few times. This chain links TRBV5-1 with TRBJ1-2; D unresolved. The V gene lost 0 bases and the J gene lost 6 bases, with 6 bases spanning the gap. Germline lookup yields CDR1 SGHRS and CDR2 YFSETQ. The CDR3 sequence is 12 residues long. CDR3 bases: TGCGCCAGCAGCTTGGCACAGCATGGCTACACCTTC. It yields the protein CASSLAQHGYTF.